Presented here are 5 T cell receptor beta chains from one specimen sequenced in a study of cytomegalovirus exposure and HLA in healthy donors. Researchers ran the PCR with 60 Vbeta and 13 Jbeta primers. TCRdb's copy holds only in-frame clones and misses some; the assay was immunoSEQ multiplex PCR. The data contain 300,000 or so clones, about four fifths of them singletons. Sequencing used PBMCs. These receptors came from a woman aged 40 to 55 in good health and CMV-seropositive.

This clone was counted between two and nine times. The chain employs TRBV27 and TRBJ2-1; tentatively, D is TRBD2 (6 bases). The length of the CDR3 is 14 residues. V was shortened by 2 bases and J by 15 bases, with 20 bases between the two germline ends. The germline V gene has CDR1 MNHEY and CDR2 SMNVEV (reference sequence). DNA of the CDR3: TGTGCCAGCAGTTTAGGGTCTAGCGCCGGTTCCCTGTTCTTC. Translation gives CASSLGSSAGSLFF.

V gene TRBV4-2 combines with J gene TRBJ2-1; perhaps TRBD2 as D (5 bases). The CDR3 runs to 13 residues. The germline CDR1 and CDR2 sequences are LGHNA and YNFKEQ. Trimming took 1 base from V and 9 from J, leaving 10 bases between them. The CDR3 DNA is TGTGCCAGCAGCCAAGTCGGTGAGGGTGAGCAGTTCTTC. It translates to CASSQVGEGEQFF.

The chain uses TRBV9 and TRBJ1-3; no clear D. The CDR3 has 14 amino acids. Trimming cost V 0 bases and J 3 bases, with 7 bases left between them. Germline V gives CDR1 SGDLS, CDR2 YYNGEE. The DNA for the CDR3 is TGTGCCAGCAGCGTAGGAGCCTATGGAAACACCATATATTTT. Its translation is CASSVGAYGNTIYF.

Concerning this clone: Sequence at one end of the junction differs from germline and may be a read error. CDR3 protein: CASSLDPLAKNSQYF. For the CDR3, the DNA is TGTGCCAGCAGCTTAGACCCCCTAGCCAAAAACAGTCAGTACTTC. V usage is TRBV13 and J usage is TRBJ2-4, with D possibly matching TRBD2 (5 bases). The CDR3 has 15 amino acids. Looked up from germline, CDR1 is PRHDT and CDR2 is FYEKMQ (reference sequence).

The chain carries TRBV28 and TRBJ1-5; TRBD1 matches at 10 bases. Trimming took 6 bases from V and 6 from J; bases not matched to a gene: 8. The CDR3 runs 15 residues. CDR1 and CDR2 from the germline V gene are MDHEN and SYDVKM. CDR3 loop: CASSKTGQGFQPQHF. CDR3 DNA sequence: TGTGCCAGCAGCAAAACGGGACAGGGGTTTCAGCCCCAGCATTTT.